Listed below are T cell receptor beta chains from one sample, sequenced in a study of blood T cell repertoires in COVID-19. Using immunoSEQ multiplex PCR, the repertoire was profiled, and TCRdb retains in-frame clones only, with some absent. The sample consists of 80,000 or so clones, roughly 80% of them appearing once. Sequences were obtained from peripheral blood. The receptors were sampled from a human donor in a cohort sampled during active COVID-19. The conserved cysteine and the conserved F or W are not part of the CDR3 here.

v_call: TRBV27
j_call: TRBJ1-6
cdr3_aa: ASSLGRPSPLH

v_call: TRBV6-2/TRBV6-3
j_call: TRBJ2-3
cdr3_aa: ASSYPGHTQY

v_call: TRBV30
j_call: TRBJ1-3
cdr3_aa: AWSYDTGNTIY

v_call: TRBV5-1
j_call: TRBJ1-4
cdr3_aa: ASSFSGTGEEKLF

v_call: TRBV6-2/TRBV6-3
j_call: TRBJ1-5
cdr3_aa: ASSYSGRGQPQH

v_call: TRBV5-6
j_call: TRBJ2-7
cdr3_aa: ASSLGTGGRIPYEQY

v_call: TRBV10-1
j_call: TRBJ2-2
cdr3_aa: ASSHHHTSGELF

v_call: TRBV5-4
j_call: TRBJ2-2
cdr3_aa: ASSLGRVATGELF

v_call: TRBV14
j_call: TRBJ1-2
cdr3_aa: ASSRGTGGYDYGYT

v_call: TRBV7-3
j_call: TRBJ2-3
cdr3_aa: ASSLVGPDTQY

v_call: TRBV12-3/TRBV12-4
j_call: TRBJ2-5
cdr3_aa: ASSWTGRETQY

v_call: TRBV6-2/TRBV6-3
j_call: TRBJ2-5
cdr3_aa: ASSYGVGEAGDQETQY

v_call: TRBV9
j_call: TRBJ1-6
cdr3_aa: ASSVVNNSPLH

v_call: TRBV6-6
j_call: TRBJ2-7
cdr3_aa: ASSRDSLYEQY